The 26 T cell receptor beta chains reported below all come from one sample, sequenced in a study of T-cell memory formation after mild COVID-19. TCRdb independently ran MiXCR on the 5' RACE reads; one entry per CDR3 protein. The table includes 270,000 or so distinct CDR3 sequences, more than 15% detected once. Sequencing was done on a sample of PBMCs or a T cell subset sorted from them (not recorded which). The receptors stem from a man aged 18 to 35 who had mild COVID-19 (a few samples of this study predate the infection). Cell type and time point are not known.

The chain is built from TRBV2 and TRBJ2-7; possible D gene TRBD1, 6 bases. In germline, CDR1 is SNHLY, CDR2 FYNNEI. There are 12 residues in the CDR3. V shed 4 bases and J shed 7 bases, with 11 bases lying between them. The DNA for the CDR3 is TGTGCCAGCAGTGTACAGGGCACAGAGCAGTACGTC. As protein: CASSVQGTEQYV.

This chain links TRBV18 with TRBJ1-2, with 8 bases aligning to TRBD1. The CDR3 has 16 residues. Germline values: CDR1 KGHSH, CDR2 LQKENI. V shed 2 bases and J 5 bases; nucleotides not matched to a gene: 10. CDR3 sequence (DNA): TGTGCCAGCTCACCAAAGAGCAGGGGGCGATGGTATGGCTACACCTTC. Its translation: CASSPKSRGRWYGYTF.

This clonotype showed up many times. The chain combines TRBV7-2 with TRBJ2-1, with D uncertain. The CDR3 spans 14 residues. Germline CDR1 is SGHTA and CDR2 is FQGNSA. Trimming left V 3 bases short and J 1 base short, with 7 bases between. The CDR3 loop is CASSFFSSYNEQFF. The DNA for the CDR3 is TGTGCCAGCAGCTTCTTCTCGTCCTACAATGAGCAGTTCTTC.

The chain couples TRBV12-3 or TRBV12-4 to TRBJ1-5; D remains ambiguous. V lost 2 bases, J lost 1 base, and 9 bases lay in between. This CDR3 spans 15 amino acids. This CDR3 is CASSLWGGSNQPQHF. The CDR3 DNA reads as TGTGCCAGCAGTTTATGGGGAGGCAGCAATCAGCCCCAGCATTTT.

CDR3 sequence: CASSDGRGYEQYV. The CDR3, as DNA: TGTGCCAGCAGCGATGGGCGGGGTTACGAGCAGTACGTC. The genes are TRBV7-2 and TRBJ2-7; D is perhaps TRBD2 (6 bases). V was clipped by 5 bases and J by 4 bases, with 12 bases between them. Germline V gene data show CDR1 as SGHTA and CDR2 as FQGNSA. The CDR3 consists of 13 residues.

This clonotype was counted a few times. The genes are TRBV20-1 and TRBJ2-3; 13 bases are shared with TRBD2. CDR3 length: 15 amino acids. From germline, CDR1 is DFQATT and CDR2 SNEGSKA (reference sequence). Trimming removed 3 bases from V and 6 bases from J; junction bases left unmatched: 6. Here the CDR3 DNA reads TGCAGTGCTAGTGGACTAGCGGGGGTGGTGGATACGCAGTATTTT. Translated: CSASGLAGVVDTQYF.

This clonotype was seen more than once but under ten times. V is TRBV10-3 and J is TRBJ1-2; tentatively, D is TRBD1 (6 bases). Germline lookup yields CDR1 ENHRY and CDR2 SYGVKD. This CDR3 is 13 amino acids long. V was clipped by 6 bases and J by 2 bases, with 10 bases between them. CDR3 loop: CAISRQDNYGYTF. The DNA of the CDR3 is TGTGCCATCAGCAGACAGGACAACTATGGCTACACCTTC.

This clonotype was observed a handful of times. V gene TRBV7-2 combines with J gene TRBJ1-3; 9 bases match TRBD1. The junction had 2 bases not matched to a gene; V was cut back by 1 base and J by 4 bases. Germline loops: CDR1 SGHTA, CDR2 FQGNSA. The CDR3 is made up of 15 amino acids. The CDR3 region is CASSLVGTGGNTIYF. The CDR3 nucleotides are TGTGCCAGCAGCTTAGTCGGGACAGGGGGAAACACCATATATTTT.

In its sample, this clonotype was seen a few times. The chain recombines TRBV29-1 with TRBJ2-1; possibly TRBD1 or TRBD2 for D (7 bases each). From germline, CDR1 is SQVTM and CDR2 ANQGSEA. Trimming removed 3 bases at V and 3 bases at J, with 18 bases between. The CDR3 spans 16 residues. The CDR3, as DNA: TGCAGCGTTGACAGGGGGAGGGCTTCTCACTACAATGAGCAGTTCTTC. Translating gives CSVDRGRASHYNEQFF.

This clonotype was recorded a few times. The J gene is TRBJ2-2, the V gene TRBV7-3; 7 bases map to TRBD1. CDR3 size: 13 residues. The V segment lost 5 bases and the J segment 6 bases; nucleotides outside the gene matches: 3. CDR1 is SGHTA, CDR2 FQGTGA, per germline. In nucleotides, the CDR3 is TGTGCCAGCAGCCCGACAGGGCCCGGGGAGCTGTTTTTT. Translated, it gives CASSPTGPGELFF.

This clonotype was detected a few times. J is TRBJ2-5 and V is TRBV12-5, with 7 bases aligning to TRBD2. CDR3 size: 15 residues. The J segment lost 5 bases and the V segment lost 1 base, leaving 7 bases of the junction unmatched. Germline CDR1 LGHNT, CDR2 FRNRAP. CDR3 in amino acids: CASGLDLAAAETQYF. CDR3 DNA: TGTGCTAGTGGTTTGGACCTAGCGGCTGCGGAGACCCAGTACTTC.

This clonotype was seen a handful of times. V is TRBV20-1 and J is TRBJ2-5; D might be TRBD2 (6 bases). Germline V CDR1 and CDR2: DFQATT, SNEGSKA (reference sequence). The CDR3 extends over 13 amino acids. Deletions cut 3 bases from V and 5 bases from J, with 13 bases between. The CDR3 loop is CSARNERGETQYF. CDR3 sequence (DNA): TGCAGTGCTAGGAACGAACGGGGGGAGACCCAGTACTTC.

V gene TRBV6-6 combines with J gene TRBJ2-5; 8 bases are shared with TRBD2. Trimming took 2 bases from V and 1 from J; bases not matched to a gene: 9. The V gene's germline CDR1 is MNHNY and CDR2 SVGAGI (reference sequence). This CDR3 has 17 residues. CDR3 sequence: CASSYTGATSGQETQYF. The CDR3 coding sequence is TGTGCCAGCAGTTACACGGGGGCCACTAGCGGCCAAGAGACCCAGTACTTC.

This clonotype was recorded a few times. The chain joins TRBV6-5 to TRBJ2-3, with D possibly being TRBD1 (6 bases). The CDR3 length is 15 residues. The germline V and J ends were trimmed by 2 bases and 4 bases, with 13 bases remaining between them. Germline V gene data show CDR1 as MNHEY and CDR2 as SVGAGI. The CDR3 nucleotides read TGTGCCAGCAGTTACGGTCGAGGGGGTTCAGATACGCAGTATTTT. This sequence encodes CASSYGRGGSDTQYF.

CDR3 in amino acids: CASGFSGTGRTNEKLFF. The CDR3 coding sequence is TGTGCCAGCGGATTTTCCGGGACAGGTCGCACTAATGAAAAACTGTTTTTT. The chain has TRBV7-9 and TRBJ1-4; 8 bases line up with TRBD1. Germline V CDR1 and CDR2: SEHNR, FQNEAQ (reference sequence). The V segment lost 8 bases and the J segment 2 bases; nucleotides outside the gene matches: 13. The CDR3 length is 17 residues.

This clonotype was seen a handful of times. The chain couples TRBV12-3 or TRBV12-4 to TRBJ1-2, with D possibly matching TRBD1 (6 bases). V lost 4 bases, J lost 4 bases, and 16 bases lay in between. The CDR3 is 15 amino acids. The chain's CDR3 is CASSSDRVGGYGYTF. As DNA, the CDR3 is TGTGCCAGCAGTTCCGACAGAGTAGGGGGCTATGGCTACACCTTC.

This clonotype was counted a few times. This rearrangement joins TRBV5-1 to TRBJ1-3; D unresolved. Germline V gene sequence: CDR1 SGHRS, CDR2 YFSETQ. V shed 0 bases and J shed 0 bases, with 7 bases lying between them. The CDR3 sequence is 15 residues long. The CDR3 region is CASSLDGVSGNTIYF. The CDR3 nucleotides read TGCGCCAGCAGCTTGGATGGGGTCTCTGGAAACACCATATATTTT.

This clonotype was seen a few times. The V and J genes are TRBV24-1 and TRBJ1-1; the match to TRBD1 covers 9 bases. Germline CDR1 is KGHDR and CDR2 is SFDVKD. V shed 4 bases, J shed 10 bases, and the junction held 9 bases outside the gene matches. CDR3 length equals 14 residues. CDR3 sequence (DNA): TGTGCCACCAGTGACTCGGACAGGGGAGGTGCAGCTTTCTTT. It encodes CATSDSDRGGAAFF.

V usage is TRBV20-1 and J usage is TRBJ2-7; a possible D gene is TRBD2 (6 bases). The germline V and J ends were trimmed by 3 bases and 3 bases, with 9 bases remaining between them. The CDR3 has 12 amino acids. Germline V gives CDR1 DFQATT, CDR2 SNEGSKA (reference sequence). CDR3 sequence reads: CSASGTLYEQYV. The DNA for the CDR3 is TGCAGTGCTAGCGGGACTCTCTACGAGCAGTACGTC.

The chain couples TRBV2 to TRBJ1-1; 7 nucleotides match TRBD1. The CDR3 sequence is 14 residues long. J lost 4 bases, V lost 6 bases, and 8 bases had no gene match. Germline assignment: CDR1 SNHLY and CDR2 FYNNEI. CDR3 sequence: CASRVQGSSTEAFF. The CDR3 DNA reads TGTGCCAGCAGGGTACAGGGGTCGAGCACTGAAGCTTTCTTT.

The table lists this clonotype with many counts. V and J are TRBV5-6 and TRBJ2-3, with 7 nucleotides matching TRBD1. The CDR3 spans 15 residues. V lost 2 bases and J lost 3; bases outside the gene matches: 6. Germline assignment: CDR1 SGHDT and CDR2 YYEEEE. CDR3 coding DNA: TGTGCCAGCAGCTTCCTCAGGGACAGTACAGATACGCAGTATTTT. Its translation is CASSFLRDSTDTQYF. Together with reference TRBV5-6 and TRBJ2-3, the CDR3 gives the full variable domain: DAGVTQSPTHLIKTRGQQVTLRCSPKSGHDTVSWYQQALGQGPQFIFQYYEEEERQRGNFPDRFSGHQFPNYSSELNVNALLLGDSALYLCASSFLRDSTDTQYFGPGTRLTVL.

This clonotype was detected only a few times. CDR3 sequence (DNA): TGCAGTGCTAGTCGGCGGAGCGATGAGCAGTTCTTC. The encoded protein is CSASRRSDEQFF. The rearrangement uses TRBV20-1 and TRBJ2-1; D uncertain. The CDR3 runs 12 residues. Germline V lookup: CDR1 DFQATT, CDR2 SNEGSKA (reference sequence). Deletions cut 3 bases from V and 8 bases from J, with 11 bases between.

This clonotype was recorded a few times. The V call is TRBV7-9, the J call TRBJ2-1, with 7 nucleotides matching TRBD2. The CDR3 is made up of 14 amino acids. The germline V gene has CDR1 SEHNR and CDR2 FQNEAQ (reference sequence). V lost 5 bases to trimming and J lost 3 bases; unmatched junction nucleotides: 4. This CDR3 is CASSDGLDYNEQFF. The DNA of the CDR3 is TGTGCCAGCAGCGACGGACTAGACTACAATGAGCAGTTCTTC.

This clonotype appeared a few times. This chain joins TRBV2 and TRBJ2-3, with 8 nucleotides matching TRBD1. The CDR3 totals 14 residues. Germline CDR1 and CDR2: SNHLY and FYNNEI. J lost 7 bases, V lost 8 bases, and 11 bases had no gene match. The CDR3 sequence: CASLMTGERYTQYF. CDR3 DNA: TGTGCCAGCTTGATGACAGGGGAGCGTTATACGCAGTATTTT.

This clonotype was picked up a small number of times. J is TRBJ2-3 and V is TRBV7-3; 13 nucleotides match TRBD2. Germline CDR1 SGHTA, CDR2 FQGTGA. This CDR3 spans 19 amino acids. The V gene end was trimmed by 4 bases and the J gene end by 2 bases; junction bases not matched to a gene: 12. The CDR3 nucleotides are TGTGCCAGCAGCTCAAAAACCGGACTAGCGGGGGATCACACAGATACGCAGTATTTT. This encodes CASSSKTGLAGDHTDTQYF. Looking up the rest from reference TRBV7-3 and TRBJ2-3 gives the full variable domain: GAGVSQTPSNKVTEKGKYVELRCDPISGHTALYWYRQSLGQGPEFLIYFQGTGAADDSGLPNDRFFAVRPEGSVSTLKIQRTERGDSAVYLCASSSKTGLAGDHTDTQYFGPGTRLTVL.

There are a few counts of this clonotype. This chain joins TRBV12-5 and TRBJ2-3; 14 nucleotides agree with TRBD2. The CDR3 is 17 amino acids. The ends lost 1 base at V and 4 bases at J; junction bases unmatched: 4. In germline, CDR1 is LGHNT, CDR2 FRNRAP. For the CDR3, the DNA is TGTGCTAGTGGTTTGGCCAGACTAGCGGGGGGGCCAGATACGCAGTATTTT. Its protein is CASGLARLAGGPDTQYF.